What follows are 6 T cell receptor beta chains derived from one specimen sequenced in a study of Graves' ophthalmopathy and Graves' hyperthyroidism. Beta-chain TCR CDR3 regions were amplified from RNA transcripts. First-round RT-PCR with HTBI primers preceded a second-round multiplex PCR. One entry per CDR3 protein, called by TCRdb with MiXCR from the multiplex PCR reads. The sample has hundreds of thousands of distinct CDR3 sequences, 20% to 25% seen once; the top ten hold 2.5% to 3.5%. Sequenced material: peripheral blood. These TCRs come from a woman aged 18-35 years with stable Graves' hyperthyroidism.

This clonotype has ten or more counts. The CDR3 region has the DNA TGCAGTGCTAGAGCCAATCGGGGGGGCAATCAGCCCCAGCATTTT. As protein: CSARANRGGNQPQHF. The chain uses TRBV20-1 and TRBJ1-5, with a weak D call TRBD1 (5 bases). The V end lost 1 base, the J end lost 2 bases, and 12 bases lay between the germline ends. Germline CDR1 reads DFQATT; CDR2 reads SNEGSKA (reference sequence). The CDR3 sequence is 15 residues long.

This clonotype was observed many times. The chain couples TRBV30 to TRBJ2-5; the match to TRBD1 covers 7 bases. Looked up from germline, CDR1 is GTSNPN and CDR2 is SVGIG (reference sequence). This CDR3 comprises 11 residues. Trimming at V came to 1 base and at J to 13 bases, leaving 6 bases not matched to a gene. The CDR3 sequence is CAWSAPGQMYF. The CDR3 coding sequence is TGTGCCTGGAGTGCGCCGGGACAGATGTACTTC.

This clonotype appeared many times. The chain couples TRBV6-5 to TRBJ1-6, with D perhaps matching TRBD1 (5 bases). CDR1 is MNHEY and CDR2 is SVGAGI in the germline V gene. The length of the CDR3 is 12 residues. Trimming shortened V by 8 bases and J by 8 bases, and 10 bases separated the two germline ends. CDR3 amino acids: CASRGGDSPLHF. DNA for the CDR3: TGTGCCAGCCGGGGGGGAGATTCACCCCTCCACTTT.

Comment on this clonotype: A much more abundant neighbour one base away suggests this may be a read error. The chain combines TRBV6-1 with TRBJ1-2; D is unclear. The germline V gene has CDR1 MNHNS and CDR2 SASEGT. V lost 4 bases to trimming and J lost 7 bases, with 10 bases between them. The length of the CDR3 is 12 residues. The DNA of the CDR3 is TGTGCCAGCAGTGGCTGGCCAGGTGGCTACACCTTC. Protein sequence: CASSGWPGGYTF.

This clonotype was seen repeatedly, ten times or more. This sequence joins TRBV20-1 and TRBJ2-7; 14 positions match TRBD2. Trimming cost V 5 bases and J 9 bases; bases outside gene matches: 9. The CDR3 is 14 amino acids. Germline CDR1 and CDR2: DFQATT and SNEGSKA (reference sequence). CDR3 sequence reads: CSAAGLAGGSGQYF. CDR3 sequence (DNA): TGCAGTGCTGCTGGACTAGCGGGAGGTTCAGGGCAGTACTTC.

This clonotype has at least ten counts. This chain links TRBV6-4 with TRBJ2-1; no clear D. The V gene lost 3 bases and the J gene lost 5 bases, with 8 bases spanning the gap. The CDR3 length is 13 residues. Germline CDR1 reads MRHNA; CDR2 reads SNTAGT. The CDR3: CASSESMHNEQFF. CDR3 bases: TGTGCCAGCAGTGAATCTATGCACAATGAGCAGTTCTTC.